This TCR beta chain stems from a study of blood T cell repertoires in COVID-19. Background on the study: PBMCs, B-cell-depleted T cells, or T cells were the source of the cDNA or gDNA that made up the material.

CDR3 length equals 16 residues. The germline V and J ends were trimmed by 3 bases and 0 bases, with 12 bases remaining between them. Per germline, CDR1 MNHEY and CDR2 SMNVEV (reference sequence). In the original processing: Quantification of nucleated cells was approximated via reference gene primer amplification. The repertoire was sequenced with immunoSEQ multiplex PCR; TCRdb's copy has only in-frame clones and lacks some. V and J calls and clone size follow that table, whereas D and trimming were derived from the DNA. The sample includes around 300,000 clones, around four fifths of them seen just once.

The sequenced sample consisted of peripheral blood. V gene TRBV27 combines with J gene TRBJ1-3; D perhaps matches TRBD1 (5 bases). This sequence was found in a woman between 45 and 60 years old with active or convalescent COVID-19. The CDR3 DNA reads TGTGCCAGCAGTTTGGGGGGGGTGAGCTCTGGAAACACCATATATTTT. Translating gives CASSLGGVSSGNTIYF.